This is a list of T cell receptor beta chains from one sample in a study of blood T cells in healthy people across ages. TCRdb passed the 5' RACE reads through MiXCR, listing each CDR3 protein once. The data show some 930,000 distinct CDR3 sequences, 29% seen once. These sequences were also reported in another study, on T cells of mothers and their children.

Specimen: blood. These receptors were collected from a woman aged 40-49 years in good health. CDR3s include the opening cysteine and the closing phenylalanine or tryptophan. A D gene is named only where the DNA matches it firmly. Expanded clones get a size class; other rows say once, few or many, or leave the size out.

>TRBV19|TRBJ2-1|.|.
CASSMLLASNEQFF
TGTGCCAGTAGTATGCTACTAGCAAGCAATGAGCAGTTCTTC
>TRBV4-3|TRBJ2-1|.|TRBD1
CASSLYDRGPYNEQFF
TGCGCCAGCAGCCTCTATGACAGGGGGCCCTACAATGAGCAGTTCTTC
>TRBV13|TRBJ2-7|few|.
CASGARGQYF
TGTGCCAGCGGCGCCCGCGGGCAGTACTTC
>TRBV12-3/TRBV12-4|TRBJ1-1|many|.
CASSLMSGDTEAFF
TGTGCCAGCAGTTTAATGTCAGGGGACACTGAAGCTTTCTTT
>TRBV7-2|TRBJ1-2|once|TRBD1
CASSPRAETGAGGYTF
TGTGCCAGCAGCCCCCGGGCTGAGACAGGGGCAGGAGGCTACACCTTC
>TRBV20-1|TRBJ2-5|once|.
CSARDGALGAQYF
TGCAGTGCTAGAGACGGAGCCCTCGGGGCCCAGTACTTC
>TRBV5-1|TRBJ1-6|.|TRBD1
CASSLMGQLIDSPLHF
TGCGCCAGCAGCCTGATGGGACAGCTTATAGATTCACCCCTCCACTTT
>TRBV5-1|TRBJ2-1|few|.
CASSLIPGAYNEQFF
TGCGCCAGCAGCTTGATCCCAGGAGCCTACAATGAGCAGTTCTTC
>TRBV12-3/TRBV12-4|TRBJ2-7|few|.
CASSVIAPMLGEQYF
TGTGCCAGCAGTGTGATAGCCCCGATGTTAGGCGAGCAGTACTTC
>TRBV7-8|TRBJ1-4|many|.
CASSALESVTTNEKLFF
TGTGCCAGCAGCGCTCTTGAGTCCGTCACAACTAATGAAAAACTGTTTTTT
>TRBV5-1|TRBJ2-5|.|.
CASSPGASPLWETQYF
TGCGCCAGCAGCCCGGGAGCTAGCCCCTTATGGGAGACCCAGTACTTC
>TRBV11-3|TRBJ2-1|.|.
CASSPKQILYNEQFF
TGTGCCAGCAGCCCCAAACAGATTCTCTACAATGAGCAGTTCTTC
>TRBV9|TRBJ1-6|.|.
CASSAQTASTRNSPLHF
TGTGCCAGCAGCGCTCAGACAGCCTCGACCCGTAATTCACCCCTCCACTTT
>TRBV9|TRBJ2-5|many|.
CASSPGRRAGETQYF
TGTGCCAGCAGCCCGGGAAGGAGGGCCGGAGAGACCCAGTACTTC
>TRBV29-1|TRBJ1-2|many|.
CSAARGPGYTF
TGCAGCGCCGCCCGTGGCCCGGGCTACACCTTC
>TRBV12-3/TRBV12-4|TRBJ2-6|.|.
CACTYSLATSGANVLTF
TGTGCCTGCACCTACTCACTGGCTACCTCTGGGGCCAACGTCCTGACTTTC
>TRBV7-8|TRBJ2-3|many|.
CASSSNREDTQYF
TGTGCCAGCAGCTCCAACAGGGAGGATACGCAGTATTTT
>TRBV6-5|TRBJ2-3|.|.
CASTDRITSKTQYF
TGTGCCAGCACCGACCGAATTACTAGTAAGACGCAGTATTTT
>TRBV5-1|TRBJ2-7|many|.
CASSFFDRLGDEQYF
TGCGCCAGCAGCTTTTTCGACAGGTTGGGGGACGAGCAGTACTTC
>TRBV6-4|TRBJ2-1|.|TRBD1
CAGSPGQGAHNEQFF
TGTGCCGGCAGTCCGGGACAGGGGGCGCACAATGAGCAGTTCTTC
>TRBV9|TRBJ1-3|.|.
CASSDSNSGNTIYF
TGTGCCAGCAGCGATAGCAACTCTGGAAACACCATATATTTT
>TRBV18|TRBJ2-4|.|.
CASSLVGTALAKNIQYF
TGTGCCAGCTCACTTGTTGGGACGGCCCTAGCCAAAAACATTCAGTACTTC
>TRBV28|TRBJ1-5|.|.
CASSPARGPNQPQHF
TGTGCCAGCAGTCCAGCTAGGGGACCCAATCAGCCCCAGCATTTT
>TRBV11-3|TRBJ2-3|few|.
CASSQGFPTSTDTQYF
TGTGCCAGCAGCCAGGGGTTTCCGACTAGCACAGATACGCAGTATTTT
>TRBV12-3/TRBV12-4|TRBJ2-4|few|TRBD1
CASSGTGLYF
TGTGCCAGCAGTGGGACAGGTTTGTACTTC
>TRBV9|TRBJ1-2|.|.
CASSGVGGSYGYTF
TGTGCCAGCAGCGGAGTAGGAGGGAGCTATGGCTACACCTTC
>TRBV5-1|TRBJ2-3|few|.
CASSLGHSGDTQYF
TGCGCCAGCAGCTTGGGACATTCGGGAGATACGCAGTATTTT
>TRBV25-1|TRBJ2-3|many|.
CASSDSSSTDTQYF
TGTGCCAGCAGTGATTCTTCTAGCACAGATACGCAGTATTTT
>TRBV28|TRBJ2-7|.|.
CASTPDGNNYEQYF
TGTGCCAGCACCCCGGACGGGAACAACTACGAGCAGTACTTC
>TRBV7-2|TRBJ2-7|few|.
CASSLVTGLIPEQYF
TGTGCCAGCAGCTTAGTGACAGGCCTTATTCCCGAGCAGTACTTC
>TRBV11-1|TRBJ1-1|few|.
CASSLSDERFF
TGTGCCAGCAGCTTAAGTGACGAGCGTTTCTTT
>TRBV29-1|TRBJ2-7|many|.
CSVAITDSYEQYF
TGCAGCGTTGCCATAACAGACTCCTACGAGCAGTACTTC
>TRBV21-1|TRBJ2-7|few|.
CASSSQGRSGRGYEQYF
TGTGCCAGCAGCTCCCAAGGCCGGTCCGGACGGGGCTACGAGCAGTACTTC
>TRBV2|TRBJ1-5|.|.
CASGGMGQPQHF
TGTGCCAGCGGGGGAATGGGTCAGCCCCAGCATTTT
>TRBV27|TRBJ1-1|few|.
CASSLSAGMGAFF
TGTGCCAGCAGTTTATCTGCAGGGATGGGGGCTTTCTTT
>TRBV7-2|TRBJ2-5|few|.
CASASSHPGTQYF
TGTGCCAGCGCATCCTCCCATCCGGGGACCCAGTACTTC
>TRBV5-1|TRBJ2-7|few|TRBD1
CASSLVGTGAYEQYF
TGCGCCAGCAGCTTGGTCGGGACAGGGGCCTACGAGCAGTACTTC
>TRBV28|TRBJ1-2|many|TRBD1
CASRVTGGRNYGYTF
TGTGCCAGCAGAGTAACAGGGGGGAGGAACTATGGCTACACCTTC
>TRBV12-3/TRBV12-4|TRBJ1-2|few|.
CASAGSSPGYTF
TGTGCCAGCGCGGGGTCTAGTCCTGGCTACACCTTC
>TRBV5-1|TRBJ1-1|.|.
CASRREVRGANTEAFF
TGCGCCAGCAGGCGGGAGGTTCGGGGTGCTAACACTGAAGCTTTCTTT
>TRBV2|TRBJ2-7|.|TRBD1
CASGGQGIYEQYF
TGTGCCAGTGGAGGACAGGGAATCTACGAGCAGTACTTC
>TRBV28|TRBJ2-7|many|.
CASSSPGATYEQYF
TGTGCCAGCAGTTCCCCGGGGGCTACCTACGAGCAGTACTTC
>TRBV6-6|TRBJ2-7|many|.
CASSPPRYYEQYF
TGTGCCAGCAGTCCCCCCCGATACTACGAGCAGTACTTC
>TRBV20-1|TRBJ2-2|.|.
CSADRTRGAGELFF
TGCAGTGCTGATCGGACAAGGGGCGCCGGGGAGCTGTTTTTT
>TRBV12-3/TRBV12-4|TRBJ2-3|few|.
CASSLVYPGVGTDTQYF
TGTGCCAGCAGTTTAGTTTACCCTGGGGTAGGCACAGATACGCAGTATTTT
>TRBV6-5|TRBJ1-2|few|.
CASSRDRIGGYTF
TGTGCCAGCAGTCGCGACAGGATCGGTGGCTACACCTTC
>TRBV7-9|TRBJ1-1|.|.
CASGSGTLEAFF
TGTGCCAGCGGATCCGGGACCCTTGAAGCTTTCTTT
>TRBV19|TRBJ2-1|.|TRBD1
CASSIILDRVYNEQFF
TGTGCCAGTAGTATAATTTTGGACAGGGTTTACAATGAGCAGTTCTTC
>TRBV30|TRBJ2-7|few|.
CAWSVKASSYEQYF
TGTGCCTGGAGTGTAAAGGCGTCGAGCTACGAGCAGTACTTC
>TRBV20-1|TRBJ1-2|.|.
CSASLRGVLNYGYTF
TGCAGTGCTAGTCTCCGCGGCGTGCTGAACTATGGCTACACCTTC
>TRBV6-6|TRBJ2-7|many|TRBD1
CASSYDPQGVGEQYF
TGTGCCAGCAGTTACGATCCACAGGGGGTTGGCGAGCAGTACTTC
>TRBV5-6|TRBJ1-1|.|.
CASSSLGRQGNTEAFF
TGTGCCAGCAGCTCGCTTGGACGGCAGGGAAACACTGAAGCTTTCTTT
>TRBV11-2|TRBJ1-6|many|TRBD1
CASSLVRTGSHPPLHF
TGTGCCAGCAGCTTAGTGCGGACAGGGTCGCATCCACCCCTCCACTTT
>TRBV30|TRBJ2-1|.|.
CAWSRANEQFF
TGTGCCTGGAGCCGGGCGAATGAGCAGTTCTTC
>TRBV20-1|TRBJ2-2|few|.
CSARGPNTGELFF
TGCAGTGCTAGGGGCCCGAACACCGGGGAGCTGTTTTTT
>TRBV5-1|TRBJ2-3|medium-sized|TRBD2
CASGMAGGLRDTQYF
TGCGCCAGCGGGATGGCGGGGGGGCTAAGAGATACGCAGTATTTT
>TRBV10-3|TRBJ1-5|few|TRBD1
CAISEGTGGNQPQHF
TGTGCCATCAGTGAAGGGACAGGAGGCAATCAGCCCCAGCATTTT
>TRBV6-2/TRBV6-3|TRBJ1-5|many|.
CASSPGTEVSQPQHF
TGTGCCAGCAGTCCTGGGACCGAAGTCTCTCAGCCCCAGCATTTT
>TRBV21-1|TRBJ2-5|.|.
CASSKAEQIGAGETQYF
TGTGCCAGCAGCAAAGCGGAGCAGATAGGGGCGGGGGAGACCCAGTACTTC